The rows below give T cell receptor beta chains drawn from one sample of a study of blood T cell repertoires in COVID-19. This table comes from immunoSEQ multiplex PCR, and its TCRdb copy is limited to in-frame clones, with some not included. This sample has around 160,000 clones, with 85% to 90% found just once. Sequencing was performed on PBMCs or T cells enriched from blood (not recorded which). The origin of the receptors is a woman aged 25-40 years with acute COVID-19. Each CDR3 is given without its conserved first and last residue.

j_call | v_call | cdr3_aa
TRBJ2-1 | TRBV6-4 | ASSAGTGSNEQF
TRBJ2-7 | TRBV29-1 | SAASGRDYEQY
TRBJ2-3 | TRBV21-1 | ATTPPLVLAITTDTQY
TRBJ2-2 | TRBV24-1 | ATSDLEHTGELF
TRBJ2-7 | TRBV3-1/TRBV3-2 | ASSLDWDRGSYEQY
TRBJ2-1 | TRBV4-1 | ASSQSWAGGGYNEQF
TRBJ2-3 | TRBV10-3 | AISAVGTDTQY
TRBJ2-3 | TRBV6-2/TRBV6-3 | ASSYYRQALTDTQY
TRBJ2-7 | TRBV2 | ASSDFGGNYEQY
TRBJ2-6 | TRBV4-1 | ASSQDRQGVPSGANVLT
TRBJ1-1 | TRBV7-9 | ASSLRETEAF
TRBJ2-5 | TRBV5-1 | ASQPGLVVQETQY
TRBJ1-1 | TRBV4-3 | ASSQVAGGYTEAF
TRBJ2-6 | TRBV28 | ASSLLGLSERSGANVLT
TRBJ2-2 | TRBV7-6 | ASSPGTSGTYTGELF
TRBJ1-5 | TRBV6-4 | ASSVPQGYSNQPQH
TRBJ2-7 | TRBV3-1/TRBV3-2 | ASSQVRTTTYEQY